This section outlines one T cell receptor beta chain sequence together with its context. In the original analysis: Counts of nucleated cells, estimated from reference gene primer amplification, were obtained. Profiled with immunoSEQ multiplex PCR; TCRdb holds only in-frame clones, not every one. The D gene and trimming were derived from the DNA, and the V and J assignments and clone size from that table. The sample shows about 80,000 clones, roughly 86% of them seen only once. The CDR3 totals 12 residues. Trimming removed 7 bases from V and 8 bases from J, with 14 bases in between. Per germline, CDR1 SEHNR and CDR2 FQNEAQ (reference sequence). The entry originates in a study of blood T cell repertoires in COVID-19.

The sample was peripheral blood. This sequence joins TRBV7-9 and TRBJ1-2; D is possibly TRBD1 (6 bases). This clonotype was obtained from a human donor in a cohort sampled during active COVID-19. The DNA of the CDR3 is TGTGCCAGCACCGACAGGTATATCGGCTACACCTTC. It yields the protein CASTDRYIGYTF.